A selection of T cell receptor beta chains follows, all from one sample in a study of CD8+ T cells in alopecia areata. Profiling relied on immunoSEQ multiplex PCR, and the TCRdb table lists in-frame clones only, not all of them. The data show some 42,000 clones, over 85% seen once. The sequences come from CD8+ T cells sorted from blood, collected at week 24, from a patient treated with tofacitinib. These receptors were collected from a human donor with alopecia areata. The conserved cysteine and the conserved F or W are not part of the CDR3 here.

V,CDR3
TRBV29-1,SVEGGRAYNEQF
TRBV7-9,ASSYDPGHNEQF
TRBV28,ASSSPYEQY
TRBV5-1,ASSFYRDSPYEQY
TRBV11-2,ASSLRQEQF
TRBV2,ASSESSGWSDTQY
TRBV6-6,ASSYEVGELF
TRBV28,AAKTRGRDTKNNEQF
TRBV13,ASSLGQGAYNSPLH
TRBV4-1,ASSQDHSGNYEQY
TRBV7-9,ASSLPLAGGSDTQY
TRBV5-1,ASSPQGLITDTQY
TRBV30,AWSDLAGGHDTQY
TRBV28,ASSFSDRAYEQY
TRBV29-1,SVIRETQY
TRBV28,ASSLGAGGLNTGELF
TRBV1,TSSLREYLQETQY